The 3 T cell receptor beta chains given below trace back to one sample, sequenced in a study of blood T cell repertoires in COVID-19. Profiling relied on immunoSEQ multiplex PCR, and the TCRdb table lists in-frame clones only, not all of them. The data show 190,000 or so clones, 75% to 85% seen once. The material sequenced was PBMCs or T cells enriched from blood (not recorded which). The receptors originated from a man aged 40-55 years who had recovered from COVID-19.

The chain links TRBV25-1 to TRBJ1-6, with unresolved D. V shed 1 base and J shed 10 bases, with 5 bases lying between them. Germline CDR1 is MGHDK and CDR2 is SYGVNS. This CDR3 is 12 amino acids long. The CDR3 region has the DNA TGTGCCAGCAGTGAATTGGAGTCACCCCTCCACTTT. Its translation: CASSELESPLHF.

The chain recombines TRBV5-1 with TRBJ2-6; D is ambiguous. The length of the CDR3 is 15 residues. Trimming left V 2 bases short and J 1 base short, with 7 bases between. Germline values: CDR1 SGHRS, CDR2 YFSETQ. CDR3 sequence reads: CASSFQASGANVLTF. The DNA for the CDR3 is TGCGCCAGCAGCTTTCAGGCTTCTGGGGCCAACGTCCTGACTTTC. Full variable domain (missing parts from reference TRBV5-1 and TRBJ2-6): KAGVTQTPRYLIKTRGQQVTLSCSPISGHRSVSWYQQTPGQGLQFLFEYFSETQRNKGNFPGRFSGRQFSNSRSEMNVSTLELGDSALYLCASSFQASGANVLTFGAGSRLTVL.

The chain has TRBV3-1 (or the pseudogene TRBV3-2) and TRBJ1-1, with 7 bases fitting TRBD1. Germline loops: CDR1 LGHDT, CDR2 YNNKEL (reference sequence). The CDR3 runs to 15 residues. After removal of 4 bases from V and 1 base from J, the junction contained 6 bases not matched to a gene. The CDR3 DNA reads as TGTGCCAGCAGCCTAGACAGGGTTCCGAACACTGAAGCTTTCTTT. The encoded protein is CASSLDRVPNTEAFF.